The rows below give T cell receptor beta chains drawn from one sample of a study of glioma-infiltrating T cells. In TCRdb, the multiplex PCR reads were re-called with MiXCR into one record per CDR3 protein. The data hold 400,000 or so distinct CDR3 sequences, with about two fifths observed a single time. The source material was glioma tissue, nonneoplastic brain tissue, or PBMCs (not recorded which). All receptors come from a human donor with low-grade glioma or glioblastoma, undergoing nonglioma brain surgery, or in good health (not recorded which). CDR3s include the opening cysteine and the closing phenylalanine or tryptophan. D genes are given only for firm matches. Clone sizes are given selectively: once, few, many, or a class where the clone is expanded.

size	V	D	J	DNA	CDR3
once	TRBV11-2	NA	TRBJ2-7	TGTGCCAGCAGCTTTGATGGAGGCCAGTACTACGAGCAGTACTTC	CASSFDGGQYYEQYF
NA	TRBV7-8	NA	TRBJ1-5	TGTGCCAGCAGCTCCCGGGGCAGGGTGAATCAGCCCCAGCATTTT	CASSSRGRVNQPQHF
NA	TRBV7-2	TRBD2	TRBJ2-3	TGTGCCAGCAGCTCCCTAGCGGGGTATAGCACAGATACGCAGTATTTT	CASSSLAGYSTDTQYF
NA	TRBV3-1	TRBD2	TRBJ2-1	TGTGCCAGCAGCCAACGGCGGGAGCGCTACAATGAGCAGTTCTTC	CASSQRRERYNEQFF
NA	TRBV6-8	NA	TRBJ1-5	TGTGCCAGCAGTGTTCGGGTCAGGGATTGCGATCAGCCCCAGCATTTT	CASSVRVRDCDQPQHF
NA	TRBV9	TRBD2	TRBJ2-1	TGTGCCAGCAGCGTAGATAGCGGGTTCTACAATGAGCAGTTCTTC	CASSVDSGFYNEQFF
many	TRBV12-3/TRBV12-4	TRBD2	TRBJ2-1	TGTGCCAGCAGTTTCCATGTAGGACTAGTTGGCGATGAGCAGTTCTTC	CASSFHVGLVGDEQFF
NA	TRBV6-2/TRBV6-3	NA	TRBJ2-3	TGTGCCAGCAGTGACTCCGTATTTACGCAGTATTTT	CASSDSVFTQYF
NA	TRBV6-9	NA	TRBJ2-2	TGTGCCAGCAGTTACGGGCGACTGGGCACCGGGGAGCTGTTTTTT	CASSYGRLGTGELFF
NA	TRBV20-1	TRBD2	TRBJ2-3	TGCAGTGCCCCTAGCGGGAGAAACCCAGATACGCAGTATTTT	CSAPSGRNPDTQYF
few	TRBV20-1	TRBD2	TRBJ2-7	TGCAGTGCCGCCGAAAGCGGGAGTTCCTACGAGCAGTACTTC	CSAAESGSSYEQYF
NA	TRBV20-1	NA	TRBJ2-5	TGCAGTGCCTCACCAGCAAGAGCGTTCCCAGAGACCCAGTACTTC	CSASPARAFPETQYF
NA	TRBV20-1	NA	TRBJ1-2	TGCAGTGCTGGGACTAGGGGTGGCTACAGCTTC	CSAGTRGGYSF
NA	TRBV24-1	NA	TRBJ2-1	TGTGCCACCAGTGATTTCTGGGGGTCGGAGTTCTTC	CATSDFWGSEFF
NA	TRBV2	NA	TRBJ1-5	TGTGCCAGCAGCGGGGGTCTCAGTCAGCCCCAGCATTTT	CASSGGLSQPQHF
NA	TRBV7-2	NA	TRBJ1-4	TGTGCCAGCAGCTCGGGACACTCTAATGAAAAACTGTTTTTT	CASSSGHSNEKLFF
few	TRBV28	TRBD1	TRBJ1-2	TGTGCCAGCAGGGTGGGACAGCACTATGGCTACACCTTC	CASRVGQHYGYTF
many	TRBV6-1	TRBD2	TRBJ2-1	TGTGCCAGCACGACTAGCGCCGAATACAATGAGCAGTTCTTC	CASTTSAEYNEQFF
NA	TRBV2	TRBD2	TRBJ2-7	TGTGCCAGCAGGACTAGCGGGAGGGGTTACAATGAGCAGTACTTC	CASRTSGRGYNEQYF
NA	TRBV5-4	TRBD1	TRBJ2-5	TGTGCCAGCAGCTCCTGGACAGGGAGAGAGGCCCAGTACTTC	CASSSWTGREAQYF
few	TRBV20-1	TRBD1	TRBJ2-7	TGCAGTGCCCCGGGACAGGGAGTCTCCTACGAGCAGTACTTC	CSAPGQGVSYEQYF
few	TRBV27	NA	TRBJ2-2	TGTGCCAGCAGTTTTCTCTCTTTTGCGGACACCGGGGAGCTGTTTTTT	CASSFLSFADTGELFF
NA	TRBV6-1	TRBD1	TRBJ2-3	TGTGCCGGCAGATGGACAGGAATTTCAGATACGCAGTATTTT	CAGRWTGISDTQYF
few	TRBV12-3/TRBV12-4	NA	TRBJ1-5	TGTGCCAGCAGCCCCGACGGACTCAATCAGCCCCAGCATTTT	CASSPDGLNQPQHF
many	TRBV6-2/TRBV6-3	NA	TRBJ2-1	TGTGCCAGCAGTTACTCCGTGAAGGGTAACCTAGATGAGCAGTTCTTC	CASSYSVKGNLDEQFF
many	TRBV27	TRBD1	TRBJ1-5	TGTGCCACCGCCCCTTGGTCCGGGACAGGGGGCAATCAGCCCCAGCATTTT	CATAPWSGTGGNQPQHF
NA	TRBV7-2	NA	TRBJ2-5	TGTGCCAGCAGCTTAGTAGGAGGGTTGGAGACCCAGTACTTC	CASSLVGGLETQYF
NA	TRBV7-9	NA	TRBJ2-4	TGTGCCAGCAGCCGCCTCTTGGGCATTCAGTACTTC	CASSRLLGIQYF
many	TRBV27	TRBD2	TRBJ2-1	TGTGCCAGCAGTCCCACTAGCGGGGGGACCTACAATGAGCAGTTCTTC	CASSPTSGGTYNEQFF
NA	TRBV20-1	TRBD2	TRBJ2-2	TGCAGTGCCACCCAACTAGCGGATTACTCGAACACCGGGGAGCTGTCTTTT	CSATQLADYSNTGELSF
NA	TRBV28	TRBD2	TRBJ2-7	TGTGCCAGCAGTTTATCTTTCGGACTAGCGGGAGGACGTCCTTACGAGCAGTACTTC	CASSLSFGLAGGRPYEQYF
few	TRBV2	TRBD2	TRBJ2-1	TGTGCCAGCAGCGCGGGGGTGATGAATGAGCAGTTCTTC	CASSAGVMNEQFF
NA	TRBV6-1	TRBD1	TRBJ2-4	TGTGCCAGCAGGAAGGGGACAGCAATTGTAGCCAAAAACATTCAGTACTTC	CASRKGTAIVAKNIQYF
NA	TRBV4-1	NA	TRBJ1-2	TGCGCCAGCAGCCAAGACGGCACCTACTATGGCTACACCTTC	CASSQDGTYYGYTF
many	TRBV7-8	NA	TRBJ1-1	TGTGCCAGCAGTTTTCAGGGGCTGAACACTGAAGCTTTCTTT	CASSFQGLNTEAFF
NA	TRBV5-1	TRBD2	TRBJ2-7	TGCGCCAGCAGCTTGGGGGTAGCGGGGTACAACGAGCAGTACTTC	CASSLGVAGYNEQYF
few	TRBV4-3	TRBD1	TRBJ2-3	TGCGCCAGCAGCCTGATGGGGACAGGGAGTACAGATACGCAGTATTTT	CASSLMGTGSTDTQYF
NA	TRBV6-1	TRBD2	TRBJ2-3	TGTGCCAGCCGCCCCGTGGGTAGCGGGAAAAGAATAGATACGCGGTATTTT	CASRPVGSGKRIDTRYF
NA	TRBV20-1	NA	TRBJ1-2	TGCAGTGCCGCGGACCCAGTGAGAAGATATGGCTACACCTTC	CSAADPVRRYGYTF